This record covers a single T cell receptor (beta chain). The sample belongs to a study of blood T cell repertoires in COVID-19. Trimming removed 3 bases at V and 2 bases at J, with 13 bases between. This CDR3 is built from 15 residues. Germline CDR1 and CDR2: MNHNS and SASEGT. TCRdb's table, derived via immunoSEQ multiplex PCR, lists solely in-frame clones and lacks some. Of 110,000 to 150,000 clones in the sample, about nine tenths were seen once. This receptor was taken from a woman aged 80 or over with acute or convalescent COVID-19. This chain links TRBV6-1 with TRBJ1-2; D gene uncertain. Sequenced sample: peripheral blood. This CDR3 is CASSEPGTGNYGYTF. The CDR3 region has the DNA TGTGCCAGCAGTGAGCCAGGCACGGGAAACTATGGCTACACCTTC.